This T cell receptor beta chain stems from a study of cytomegalovirus exposure and HLA in healthy donors. Study information: Tens of millions of unique TCRs from HLA-typed donors made up an early data release. Study-wide findings and caveats: The classifier was said to identify cytomegalovirus status with high specificity and sensitivity. In a later analysis, V- and J-gene trimming of beta chains associated with a DCLRE1C missense variant, replicated independently. Judged likely to be a sequencing artifact was a cluster of highly shared sequence variants.

Note on this clone: Its antigen remains unknown.

Vbeta (60) and Jbeta (13) primers were used in the PCR. Clones were sequenced by immunoSEQ multiplex PCR, and TCRdb holds only the in-frame ones, with some missing. The table lists under 150,000 clones, roughly 77% of them singletons. The V end lost 0 bases, the J end lost 0 bases, and 10 bases lay between the germline ends. CDR1 and CDR2 (germline): MGHDK, SYGVNS. This CDR3 comprises 16 residues. The rearrangement uses TRBV25-1 and TRBJ2-3; D perhaps matches TRBD1 (6 bases). This TCR was recovered from a young man in good health and CMV-seronegative. The specimen was PBMCs. In DNA, the CDR3 is TGTGCCAGCAGTGAATACACAGGGTCTAGCACAGATACGCAGTATTTT. Translated: CASSEYTGSSTDTQYF.